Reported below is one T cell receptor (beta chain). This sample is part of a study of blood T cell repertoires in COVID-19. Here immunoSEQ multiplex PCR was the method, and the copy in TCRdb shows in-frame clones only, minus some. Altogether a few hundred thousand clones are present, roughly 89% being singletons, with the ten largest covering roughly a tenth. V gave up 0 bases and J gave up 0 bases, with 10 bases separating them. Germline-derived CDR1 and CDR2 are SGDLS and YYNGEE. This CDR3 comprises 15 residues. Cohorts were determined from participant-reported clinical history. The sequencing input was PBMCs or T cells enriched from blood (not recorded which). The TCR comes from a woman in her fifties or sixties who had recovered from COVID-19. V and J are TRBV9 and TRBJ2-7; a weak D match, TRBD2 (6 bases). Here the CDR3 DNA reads TGTGCCAGCAGCGTAGCTGGAGGGGTCTCCTACGAGCAGTACTTC. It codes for CASSVAGGVSYEQYF.